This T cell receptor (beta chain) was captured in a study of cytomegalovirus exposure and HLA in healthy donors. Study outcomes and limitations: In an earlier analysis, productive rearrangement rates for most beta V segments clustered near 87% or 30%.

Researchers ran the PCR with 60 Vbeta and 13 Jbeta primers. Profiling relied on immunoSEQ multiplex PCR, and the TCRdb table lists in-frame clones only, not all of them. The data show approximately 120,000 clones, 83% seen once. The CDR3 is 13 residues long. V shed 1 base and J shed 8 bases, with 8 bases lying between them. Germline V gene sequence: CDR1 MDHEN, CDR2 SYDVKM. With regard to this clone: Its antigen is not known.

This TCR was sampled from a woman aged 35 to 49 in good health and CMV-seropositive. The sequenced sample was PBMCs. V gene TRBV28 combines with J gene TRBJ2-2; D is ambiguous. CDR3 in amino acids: CASSLYVRGELFF. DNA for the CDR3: TGTGCCAGCAGTTTATATGTGCGAGGGGAGCTGTTTTTT.